The 31 T cell receptor beta chains reported below all come from one sample, sequenced in a study of T cell repertoires in cytomegalovirus infection. TCRdb processed the reads anew with MiXCR; each CDR3 protein has one entry. The sample has hundreds of thousands of distinct CDR3 sequences, 24% seen once. The sequenced material came from CD8+ T cells from PBMCs. Every receptor here comes from a human donor in good health (CMV status not recorded). Some clones in this sample may be carry-over from other donors' samples.

The chain links TRBV20-1 to TRBJ1-3; D perhaps matches TRBD1 (6 bases). Between the trimmed V and J ends, which lost 3 bases and 6 bases, there was a span of 15 bases. The CDR3 runs to 14 residues. From germline, CDR1 is DFQATT and CDR2 SNEGSKA (reference sequence). The CDR3 reads CSASLGQGSNTIYF. CDR3 DNA: TGCAGTGCTAGCCTGGGACAAGGTTCAAACACCATATATTTT.

This clonotype appeared a few times. This chain joins TRBV4-3 and TRBJ2-1; no firm D call. The germline V gene has CDR1 LGHNA and CDR2 YSLEER. V lost 1 base and J lost 2, with 6 bases in between. This CDR3 comprises 14 residues. This CDR3 reads CASSQVGAYNEQFF. DNA for the CDR3: TGCGCCAGCAGCCAAGTAGGAGCCTACAATGAGCAGTTCTTC.

This clonotype occurred a few times. The CDR3 bases are TGTGCCAGCACAGAACCGGGGAGCATGAACACTGAAGCTTTCTTT. This codes for CASTEPGSMNTEAFF. The chain recombines TRBV2 with TRBJ1-1; no clear D. The CDR3 extends over 15 amino acids. Germline CDR1 SNHLY, CDR2 FYNNEI. V was trimmed by 7 bases and J by 0 bases, leaving 15 bases between them.

This clonotype has more than one count but fewer than ten. This sequence joins TRBV20-1 and TRBJ1-1; D is possibly TRBD1 (5 bases). The V end was cut by 6 bases, the J end by 0 bases, with 14 bases between. There are 14 residues in the CDR3. Germline assignment: CDR1 DFQATT and CDR2 SNEGSKA (reference sequence). CDR3 loop: CSATGPPLNTEAFF. The CDR3 nucleotides read TGCAGTGCAACGGGACCGCCCTTGAACACTGAAGCTTTCTTT.

The chain carries TRBV11-1 and TRBJ2-5; 9 bases map to TRBD2. The length of the CDR3 is 15 residues. Losses at the gene ends were 3 bases for V and 3 bases for J; bases not matched to a gene: 5. The germline CDR1 and CDR2 sequences are SGHAT and FQDESV (reference sequence). Here the CDR3 reads CASSFGQRGEETQYF. In nucleotides, the CDR3 is TGTGCCAGCAGCTTCGGGCAGCGGGGGGAAGAGACCCAGTACTTC. The full variable domain, in which reference TRBV11-1 and TRBJ2-5 provide the parts outside the CDR3, is EAEVAQSPRYKITEKSQAVAFWCDPISGHATLYWYRQILGQGPELLVQFQDESVVDDSQLPKDRFSAERLKGVDSTLKIQPAELGDSAMYLCASSFGQRGEETQYFGPGTRLLVL.

V usage is TRBV19 and J usage is TRBJ2-5; D is perhaps TRBD1 or TRBD2 (6 bases each). The CDR3 is made up of 15 amino acids. V lost 3 bases and J 1 base, leaving 12 bases between the germline ends. Per germline, CDR1 LNHDA and CDR2 SQIVND (reference sequence). CDR3 bases: TGTGCCAGTAGTATTGGCGGGGACATCCAAGAGACCCAGTACTTC. Its protein product is CASSIGGDIQETQYF.

Only a few counts were recorded for this clonotype. V and J are TRBV24-1 and TRBJ2-1, with no clear D. This CDR3 has 14 residues. Trimming shortened V by 1 base and J by 6 bases, and 9 bases separated the two germline ends. The V gene's germline CDR1 is KGHDR and CDR2 SFDVKD. Here the CDR3 DNA reads TGTGCCACCAGTGATTTCGGAGCCTTCAATGAGCAGTTCTTC. Protein sequence: CATSDFGAFNEQFF.

This clonotype was counted between two and nine times. This chain joins TRBV7-8 and TRBJ1-1; tentative D call: TRBD1 (5 bases). CDR1 and CDR2 from the germline V gene are SGHVS and FQNEAQ. The CDR3 length is 14 residues. Trimming shortened V by 4 bases and J by 4 bases, and 13 bases separated the two germline ends. CDR3 protein: CASSSPGQGTEAFF. CDR3 sequence (DNA): TGTGCCAGCAGCTCACCCGGTCAGGGCACTGAAGCTTTCTTT.

In its sample, this clonotype was seen a few times. The CDR3 region is CASSSEGREQFF. CDR3 nucleotides: TGTGCCAGCAGCTCTGAGGGGCGGGAGCAGTTCTTC. The J gene is TRBJ2-1, the V gene TRBV14; D possibly matches TRBD1 or TRBD2 (5 bases each). The CDR3 has 12 amino acids. V lost 5 bases to trimming and J lost 10 bases, with 12 bases between them. Germline CDR1 SGHDN, CDR2 FVKESK.

The genes are TRBV23-1 and TRBJ1-1; D remains unclear. TRBV23-1 is filed as an ORF, its function uncertain. V dropped 3 bases and J dropped 3 bases, with 11 bases sitting between them. CDR3 size: 14 residues. This CDR3 reads CASSHLLRDTEAFF. The CDR3 nucleotides read TGCGCCAGCAGTCATCTCCTACGGGACACTGAAGCTTTCTTT.

At least ten counts were recorded for this clonotype. V and J are TRBV7-2 and TRBJ1-5; the D gene is possibly TRBD1 (5 bases). The V and J ends lost 1 base and 1 base respectively, with 8 bases between them. CDR1 SGHTA and CDR2 FQGNSA come from the germline V gene. This CDR3 is built from 15 residues. For the CDR3, the DNA is TGTGCCAGCAGCTTAGGGGGGAGAAGCAATCAGCCCCAGCATTTT. Protein sequence: CASSLGGRSNQPQHF. Filled out from reference TRBV7-2 and TRBJ1-5, the complete variable domain reads GAGVSQSPSNKVTEKGKDVELRCDPISGHTALYWYRQSLGQGLEFLIYFQGNSAPDKSGLPSDRFSAERTGGSVSTLTIQRTQQEDSAVYLCASSLGGRSNQPQHFGDGTRLSIL.

This chain links TRBV29-1 with TRBJ1-2, with 10 nucleotides matching TRBD1. Trimming cost V 6 bases and J 3 bases; bases outside gene matches: 13. Germline loops: CDR1 SQVTM, CDR2 ANQGSEA. The CDR3 runs to 16 residues. The CDR3 DNA is TGCAGCGTCGCCGGGACAGGGGAATTAGATGACTATGGCTACACCTTC. Residues: CSVAGTGELDDYGYTF.

This clonotype was observed many times. The chain combines TRBV28 with TRBJ1-1; 7 nucleotides agree with TRBD1. CDR1 is MDHEN, CDR2 SYDVKM, per germline. V lost 11 bases and J lost 2; bases outside the gene matches: 14. The CDR3 is 15 amino acids. Written as DNA, the CDR3 is TGTGCCGCTTCCCTTGGGACAGCCTATAACACTGAAGCTTTCTTT. This codes for CAASLGTAYNTEAFF.

This clonotype came up many times. The chain couples TRBV7-2 to TRBJ2-1, with a tentative D call TRBD2 (7 bases). Germline V lookup: CDR1 SGHTA, CDR2 FQGNSA. Trimming took 7 bases from V and 12 from J, leaving 25 bases between them. This CDR3 region has 15 residues. This CDR3 is CASTRRGAPGDAQFF. The CDR3, as DNA: TGTGCCAGCACCCGACGGGGGGCCCCCGGTGACGCGCAGTTCTTC.

The genes are TRBV4-3 and TRBJ1-3; D not certain. The CDR3 sequence is 16 residues long. Germline V gives CDR1 LGHNA, CDR2 YSLEER. V lost 0 bases, J lost 0 bases, and 9 bases lay in between. CDR3 DNA sequence: TGCGCCAGCAGCCAAGAGGGAGTTAGCTCTGGAAACACCATATATTTT. It yields the protein CASSQEGVSSGNTIYF.

This clonotype was detected ten times or more. The gene calls are TRBV5-5 and TRBJ1-1; D is possibly TRBD1 (5 bases). The CDR3 contains 14 residues. Germline CDR1 and CDR2: SGHKS and YYEKEE (reference sequence). Trimming stripped 4 bases from V and 6 bases from J, with 16 bases between. The CDR3 DNA reads TGTGCCAGCAGCCAAGCCGGAGGGGTTCCTGAAGCTTTCTTT. Residues: CASSQAGGVPEAFF.

In this sample, this clonotype turned up a few times. The V and J genes are TRBV28 and TRBJ2-7, with TRBD1 matching over 8 bases. Germline values: CDR1 MDHEN, CDR2 SYDVKM. V lost 5 bases, J lost 4 bases, and 16 bases stayed unmatched. The CDR3 has 17 amino acids. This CDR3 is CASSPGTGLGDFYEQYV. The CDR3 nucleotides are TGTGCCAGCAGTCCCGGGACAGGTTTGGGGGATTTTTACGAGCAGTACGTC.

This clonotype was seen a handful of times. The V gene is TRBV2, the J gene TRBJ2-1; D tentatively reads TRBD1 or TRBD2 (7 bases each). The V end lost 6 bases, the J end lost 1 base, and 16 bases lay between the germline ends. This CDR3 region has 16 residues. Germline V gene lookup returns CDR1 SNHLY and CDR2 FYNNEI. In DNA form, the CDR3 reads TGTGCCAGCAGACCCAGGGGGGGGGAGTCCTACAATGAGCAGTTCTTC. This codes for CASRPRGGESYNEQFF. Full variable domain (rest looked up from reference TRBV2 and TRBJ2-1): EPEVTQTPSHQVTQMGQEVILRCVPISNHLYFYWYRQILGQKVEFLVSFYNNEISEKSEIFDDQFSVERPDGSNFTLKIRSTKLEDSAMYFCASRPRGGESYNEQFFGPGTRLTVL.

There are many counts of this clonotype. The genes are TRBV6-5 and TRBJ2-1; a weak D match, TRBD2 (7 bases). CDR1 is MNHEY and CDR2 is SVGAGI in the germline V gene. The ends were cut back, 6 bases at V and 4 bases at J, with 19 bases in the middle. The CDR3 spans 16 residues. The CDR3 DNA reads as TGTGCCAGCAGATGGCAGGGAGGGGGGGGATACAATGAGCAGTTCTTC. Translating it yields CASRWQGGGGYNEQFF.

V usage is TRBV7-6 and J usage is TRBJ2-1; D remains ambiguous. The V gene lost 11 bases and the J gene lost 5 bases, with 16 bases spanning the gap. The germline gives CDR1 SGHVS, CDR2 FNYEAQ. The CDR3 length is 13 residues. CDR3 DNA: TGTGCCCGTTTTGGATTAGAGGACAATGAGCAGTTCTTC. This sequence encodes CARFGLEDNEQFF. Full variable domain (rest looked up from reference TRBV7-6 and TRBJ2-1): GAGVSQSPRYKVTKRGQDVALRCDPISGHVSLYWYRQALGQGPEFLTYFNYEAQQDKSGLPNDRFSAERPEGSISTLTIQRTEQRDSAMYRCARFGLEDNEQFFGPGTRLTVL.

The chain carries TRBV6-6 and TRBJ2-2, with no clear D. The CDR3 is 16 amino acids. Germline lookup yields CDR1 MNHNY and CDR2 SVGAGI (reference sequence). Trimming removed 6 bases at V and 1 base at J, with 15 bases between. CDR3 sequence: CASRDLEAMNTGELFF. For the CDR3, the DNA is TGTGCCAGCAGAGACCTCGAAGCTATGAACACCGGGGAGCTGTTTTTT.

About this clonotype: One base away lies a much larger clone, so this may be a sequencing read error. The chain employs TRBV28 and TRBJ1-2; D gene ambiguous. Per the germline V gene, CDR1 is MDHEN and CDR2 is SYDVKM. The CDR3 length is 15 residues. As DNA, the CDR3 is TGTGCCAGCAGTTGGTTGATACCCCTGGACTATGACTACACCTTC. Residues: CASSWLIPLDYDYTF.

This clonotype was seen only a few times. The chain recombines TRBV7-6 with TRBJ2-5; D might be TRBD1 or TRBD2, each matching 5 bases. V dropped 11 bases and J dropped 3 bases, with 10 bases sitting between them. Germline V gene lookup returns CDR1 SGHVS and CDR2 FNYEAQ. The CDR3 covers 11 residues. This CDR3 is CAYLGEETQYF. The DNA of the CDR3 is TGTGCCTACCTGGGGGAAGAGACCCAGTACTTC.

J is TRBJ2-3 and V is TRBV29-1; D uncertain. The germline V and J ends were trimmed by 5 bases and 2 bases, with 8 bases remaining between them. This CDR3 is built from 12 residues. Germline V gene lookup returns CDR1 SQVTM and CDR2 ANQGSEA. The CDR3 DNA is TGCAGCGTTTCCGACAACACAGATACGCAGTATTTT. Encoded protein: CSVSDNTDTQYF.

The genes are TRBV6-2 or TRBV6-3 and TRBJ2-3, with D possibly being TRBD2 (7 bases). Trimming cost V 2 bases and J 4 bases, with 13 bases left between them. Germline CDR1 reads MNHEY; CDR2 reads SVGEGT. The CDR3 extends over 15 amino acids. For the CDR3, the DNA is TGTGCCAGCAGTTACCGCGGGGGCCCCGCAGATACGCAGTATTTT. This translates into CASSYRGGPADTQYF.

The chain employs TRBV11-2 and TRBJ2-5; 10 bases map to TRBD1. Germline lookup yields CDR1 SGHAT and CDR2 FQNNGV. V was clipped by 2 bases and J by 5 bases; unmatched bases: 8. The CDR3 is made up of 16 amino acids. CDR3 sequence reads: CASSLTGTGEVETQYF. In DNA form, the CDR3 reads TGTGCCAGCAGCTTAACCGGGACAGGGGAGGTGGAGACCCAGTACTTC.

V usage is TRBV20-1 and J usage is TRBJ1-5; D is ambiguous. V lost 5 bases and J lost 6, with 5 bases in between. Germline V gene data show CDR1 as DFQATT and CDR2 as SNEGSKA (reference sequence). This CDR3 contains 10 residues. The CDR3, as DNA: TGCAGTGCTGGGATTCAGCCCCAGCATTTT. Protein: CSAGIQPQHF.

The rearrangement joins TRBV19 to TRBJ1-1, with D possibly TRBD1 on 6 matching bases. Germline V gene sequence: CDR1 LNHDA, CDR2 SQIVND (reference sequence). Trimming pared 2 bases from V and 3 bases from J, leaving 13 bases between. The CDR3 runs 15 residues. CDR3 protein: CASSISTGSHTEAFF. The CDR3 DNA is TGTGCCAGTAGTATATCTACAGGGAGTCACACTGAAGCTTTCTTT.

V usage is TRBV28 and J usage is TRBJ1-6; TRBD1 matches 8 bases. CDR1 MDHEN and CDR2 SYDVKM come from the germline V gene. With 6 bases clipped from V and 15 bases from J, the junction kept 10 bases outside the gene matches. The length of the CDR3 is 13 residues. The CDR3 DNA reads TGTGCCAGCAGCCCCCAGGGGGCTCGGGACCTCCACTTT. It specifies CASSPQGARDLHF.

This clonotype was seen repeatedly, ten times or more. This chain uses TRBV7-9 with TRBJ2-1; D remains ambiguous. Between the trimmed V and J ends, which lost 4 bases and 4 bases, there was a span of 20 bases. Germline CDR1 and CDR2: SEHNR and FQNEAQ (reference sequence). The CDR3 totals 17 residues. CDR3 protein: CASSSDATYEDYNEQFF. The CDR3 coding sequence is TGTGCCAGCAGCTCCGATGCGACATATGAAGATTACAATGAGCAGTTCTTC.

The rearrangement links TRBV11-1 to TRBJ2-2; D assignment may be TRBD1 or TRBD2 (6 bases each). Per germline, CDR1 SGHAT and CDR2 FQDESV (reference sequence). Trimming took off 2 bases at V and 1 base at J, with 11 bases between the two ends. The CDR3 sequence is 16 residues long. CDR3 loop: CASSLPGGQNTGELFF. CDR3 sequence (DNA): TGTGCCAGCAGCTTACCCGGGGGACAGAACACCGGGGAGCTGTTTTTT.